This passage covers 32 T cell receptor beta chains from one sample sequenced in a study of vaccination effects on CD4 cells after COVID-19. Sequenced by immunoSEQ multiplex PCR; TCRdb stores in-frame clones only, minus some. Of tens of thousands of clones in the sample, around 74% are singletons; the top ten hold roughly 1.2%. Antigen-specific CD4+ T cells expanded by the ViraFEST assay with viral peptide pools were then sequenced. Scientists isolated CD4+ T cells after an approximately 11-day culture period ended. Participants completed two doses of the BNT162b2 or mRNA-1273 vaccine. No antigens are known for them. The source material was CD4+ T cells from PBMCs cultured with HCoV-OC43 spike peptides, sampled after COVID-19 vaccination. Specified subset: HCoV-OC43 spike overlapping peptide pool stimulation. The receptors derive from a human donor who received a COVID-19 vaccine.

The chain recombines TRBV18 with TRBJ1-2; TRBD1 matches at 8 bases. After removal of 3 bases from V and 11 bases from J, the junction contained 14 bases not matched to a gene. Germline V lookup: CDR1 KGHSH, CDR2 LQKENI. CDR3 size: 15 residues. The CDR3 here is CASSPPGTGIFGYTF. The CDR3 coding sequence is TGTGCCAGCTCACCCCCCGGGACAGGAATTTTTGGTTACACCTTC.

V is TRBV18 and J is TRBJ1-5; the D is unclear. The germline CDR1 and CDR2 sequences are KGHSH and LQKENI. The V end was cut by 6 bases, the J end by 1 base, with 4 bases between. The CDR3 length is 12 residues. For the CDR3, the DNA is TGTGCCAGCTCGGACAGCAATCAGCCCCAGCATTTT. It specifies CASSDSNQPQHF.

The CDR3 here is CASSLGITTEAFF. CDR3 nucleotides: TGTGCCAGCAGCTTAGGGATTACCACTGAAGCTTTCTTT. The V and J genes are TRBV7-2 and TRBJ1-1; D remains unclear. CDR3 length: 13 amino acids. Germline assignment: CDR1 SGHTA and CDR2 FQGNSA. Trimming took 1 base from V and 4 from J, leaving 7 bases between them.

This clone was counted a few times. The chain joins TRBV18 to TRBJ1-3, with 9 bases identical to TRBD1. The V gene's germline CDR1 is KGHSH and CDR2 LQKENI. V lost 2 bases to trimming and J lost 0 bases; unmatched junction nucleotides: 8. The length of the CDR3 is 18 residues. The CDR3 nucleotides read TGTGCCAGCTCACCAGGGACAGGGTCCGCCGACTCTGGAAACACCATATATTTT. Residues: CASSPGTGSADSGNTIYF.

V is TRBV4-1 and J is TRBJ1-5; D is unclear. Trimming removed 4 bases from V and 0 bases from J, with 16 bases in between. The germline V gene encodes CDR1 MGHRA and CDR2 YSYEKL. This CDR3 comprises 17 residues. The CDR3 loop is CASSPVPQAVSNQPQHF. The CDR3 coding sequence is TGCGCCAGCAGCCCCGTCCCCCAGGCGGTTAGCAATCAGCCCCAGCATTTT.

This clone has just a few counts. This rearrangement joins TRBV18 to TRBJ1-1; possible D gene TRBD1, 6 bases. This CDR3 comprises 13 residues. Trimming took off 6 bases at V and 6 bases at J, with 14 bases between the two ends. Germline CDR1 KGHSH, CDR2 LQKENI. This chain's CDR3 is CASSQGLGAEAFF. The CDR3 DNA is TGTGCCAGCTCTCAGGGGTTGGGCGCTGAAGCTTTCTTT.

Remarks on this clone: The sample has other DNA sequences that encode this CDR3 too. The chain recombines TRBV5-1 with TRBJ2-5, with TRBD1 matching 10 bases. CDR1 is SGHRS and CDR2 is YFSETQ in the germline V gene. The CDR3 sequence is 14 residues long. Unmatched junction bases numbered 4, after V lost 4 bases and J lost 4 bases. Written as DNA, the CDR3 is TGCGCCAGCAGCCTGACAGGGGGCGGAGAGACCCAGTACTTC. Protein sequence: CASSLTGGGETQYF.

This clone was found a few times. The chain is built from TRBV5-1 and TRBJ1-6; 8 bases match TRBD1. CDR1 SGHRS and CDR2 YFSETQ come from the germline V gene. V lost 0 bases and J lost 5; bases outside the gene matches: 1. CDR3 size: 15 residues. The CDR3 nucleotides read TGCGCCAGCAGCTTGGGGACAGGGAATAATTCACCCCTCCACTTT. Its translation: CASSLGTGNNSPLHF.

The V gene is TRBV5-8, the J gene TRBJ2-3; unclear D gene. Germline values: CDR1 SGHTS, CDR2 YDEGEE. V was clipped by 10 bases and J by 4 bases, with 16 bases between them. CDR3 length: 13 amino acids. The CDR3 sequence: CAASGRLADTQYF. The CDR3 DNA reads TGTGCCGCGTCGGGTCGGTTGGCAGATACGCAGTATTTT.

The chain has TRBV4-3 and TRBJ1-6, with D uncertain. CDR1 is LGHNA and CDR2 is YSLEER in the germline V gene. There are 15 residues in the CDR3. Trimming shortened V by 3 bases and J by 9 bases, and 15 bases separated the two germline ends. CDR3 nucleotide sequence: TGCGCCAGCAGCCAGGAAGACACATCTACTTCACCCCTCCACTTT. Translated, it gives CASSQEDTSTSPLHF.

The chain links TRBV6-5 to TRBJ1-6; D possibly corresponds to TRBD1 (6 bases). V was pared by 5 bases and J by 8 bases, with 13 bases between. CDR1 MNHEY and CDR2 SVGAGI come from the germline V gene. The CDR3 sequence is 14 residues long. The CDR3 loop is CASSMTDRHSPLHF. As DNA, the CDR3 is TGTGCCAGCAGTATGACGGACAGACATTCACCCCTCCACTTT.

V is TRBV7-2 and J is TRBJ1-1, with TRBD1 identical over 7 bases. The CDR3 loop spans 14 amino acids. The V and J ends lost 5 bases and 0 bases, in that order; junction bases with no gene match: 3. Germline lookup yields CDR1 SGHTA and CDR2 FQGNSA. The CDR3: CASSEQGLNTEAFF. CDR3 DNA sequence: TGTGCCAGCAGCGAACAGGGGCTGAACACTGAAGCTTTCTTT.

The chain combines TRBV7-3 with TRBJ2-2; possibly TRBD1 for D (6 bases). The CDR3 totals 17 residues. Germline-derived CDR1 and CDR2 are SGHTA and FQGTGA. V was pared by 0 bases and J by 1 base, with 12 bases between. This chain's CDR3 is CASSLTGGTRNTGELFF. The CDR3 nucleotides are TGTGCCAGCAGCTTAACTGGGGGCACAAGGAACACCGGGGAGCTGTTTTTT. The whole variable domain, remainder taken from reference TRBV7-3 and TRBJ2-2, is GAGVSQTPSNKVTEKGKYVELRCDPISGHTALYWYRQSLGQGPEFLIYFQGTGAADDSGLPNDRFFAVRPEGSVSTLKIQRTERGDSAVYLCASSLTGGTRNTGELFFGEGSRLTVL.

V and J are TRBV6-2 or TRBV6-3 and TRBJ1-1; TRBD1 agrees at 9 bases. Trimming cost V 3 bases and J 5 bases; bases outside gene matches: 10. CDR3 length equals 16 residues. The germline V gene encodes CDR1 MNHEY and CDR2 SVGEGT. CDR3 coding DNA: TGTGCCAGCAGTTATCTGGGGACAGGGATAGGGACTGAAGCTTTCTTT. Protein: CASSYLGTGIGTEAFF.

The DNA of the CDR3 is TGTGCCAGCCTAATCCAGGGTTCCGGTGACTATGGCTACACCTTC. Protein: CASLIQGSGDYGYTF. The chain uses TRBV6-6 and TRBJ1-2, with D possibly being TRBD1 (5 bases). V gave up 8 bases and J gave up 3 bases, with 19 bases separating them. This CDR3 is built from 15 residues. CDR1 is MNHNY, CDR2 SVGAGI, per germline (reference sequence).

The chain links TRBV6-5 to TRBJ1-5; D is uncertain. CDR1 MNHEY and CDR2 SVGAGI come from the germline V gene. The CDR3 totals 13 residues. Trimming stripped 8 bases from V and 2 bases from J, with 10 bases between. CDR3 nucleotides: TGTGCCAGCGCACCGGACGGCAATCAGCCCCAGCATTTT. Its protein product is CASAPDGNQPQHF.

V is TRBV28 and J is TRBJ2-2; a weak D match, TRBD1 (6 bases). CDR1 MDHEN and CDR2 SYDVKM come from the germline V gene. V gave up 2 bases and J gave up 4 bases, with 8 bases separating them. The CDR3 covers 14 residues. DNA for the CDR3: TGTGCCAGCAGTTTAGTGGGGGCCACCGGGGAGCTGTTTTTT. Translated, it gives CASSLVGATGELFF.

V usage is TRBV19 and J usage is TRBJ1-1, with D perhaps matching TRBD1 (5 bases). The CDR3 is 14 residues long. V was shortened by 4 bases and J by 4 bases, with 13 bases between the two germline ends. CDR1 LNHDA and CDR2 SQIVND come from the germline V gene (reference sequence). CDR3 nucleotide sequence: TGTGCCAGTAGTAAACAGGAGGGGCGCACTGAAGCTTTCTTT. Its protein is CASSKQEGRTEAFF.

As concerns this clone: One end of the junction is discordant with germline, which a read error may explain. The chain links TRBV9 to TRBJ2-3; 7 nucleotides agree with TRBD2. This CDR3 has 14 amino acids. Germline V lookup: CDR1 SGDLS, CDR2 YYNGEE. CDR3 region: CASSVAGPMNPQYF. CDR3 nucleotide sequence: TGTGCCAGCAGTGTAGCGGGTCCTATGAATCCGCAGTATTTT. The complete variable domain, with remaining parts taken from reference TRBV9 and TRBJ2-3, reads DSGVTQTPKHLITATGQRVTLRCSPRSGDLSVYWYQQSLDQGLQFLIQYYNGEERAKGNILERFSAQQFPDLHSELNLSSLELGDSALYFCASSVAGPMNPQYFGPGTRLTVL.

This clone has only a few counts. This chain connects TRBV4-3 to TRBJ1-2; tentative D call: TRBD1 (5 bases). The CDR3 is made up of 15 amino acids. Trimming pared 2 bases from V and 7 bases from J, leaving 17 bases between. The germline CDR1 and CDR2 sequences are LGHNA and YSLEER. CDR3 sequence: CASSQKYTGVGGYTF. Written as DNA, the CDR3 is TGCGCCAGCAGCCAAAAATATACGGGGGTCGGTGGCTACACCTTC.

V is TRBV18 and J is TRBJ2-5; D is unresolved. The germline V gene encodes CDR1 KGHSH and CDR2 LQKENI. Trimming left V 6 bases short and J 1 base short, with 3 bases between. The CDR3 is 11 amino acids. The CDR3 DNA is TGTGCCAGCTCGTCCCAAGAGACCCAGTACTTC. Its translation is CASSSQETQYF.

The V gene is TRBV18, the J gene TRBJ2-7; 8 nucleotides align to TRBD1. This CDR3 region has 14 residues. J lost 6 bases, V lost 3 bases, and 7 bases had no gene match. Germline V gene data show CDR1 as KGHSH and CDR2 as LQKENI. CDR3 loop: CASSPTGQGIEQYV. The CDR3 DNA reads TGTGCCAGCTCACCGACTGGACAGGGCATCGAGCAGTACGTC.

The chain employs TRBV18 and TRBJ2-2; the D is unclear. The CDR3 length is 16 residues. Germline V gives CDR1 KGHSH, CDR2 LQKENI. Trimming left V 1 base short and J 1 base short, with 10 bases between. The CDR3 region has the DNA TGTGCCAGCTCACCACAGGACCTACAGAACACCGGGGAGCTGTTTTTT. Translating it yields CASSPQDLQNTGELFF.

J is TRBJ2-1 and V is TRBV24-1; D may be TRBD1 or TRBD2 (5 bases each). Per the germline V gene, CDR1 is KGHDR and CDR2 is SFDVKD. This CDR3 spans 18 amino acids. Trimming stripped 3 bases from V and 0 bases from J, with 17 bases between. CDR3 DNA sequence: TGTGCCACCAGTGATGCCCCGGGACCTCTGCACTCCTACAATGAGCAGTTCTTC. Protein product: CATSDAPGPLHSYNEQFF.

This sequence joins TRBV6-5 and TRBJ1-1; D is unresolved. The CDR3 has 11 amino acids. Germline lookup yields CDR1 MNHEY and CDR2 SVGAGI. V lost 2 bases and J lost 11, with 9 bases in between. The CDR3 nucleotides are TGTGCCAGCAGTTACCGTCAGTCGGCTTTCTTT. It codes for CASSYRQSAFF.

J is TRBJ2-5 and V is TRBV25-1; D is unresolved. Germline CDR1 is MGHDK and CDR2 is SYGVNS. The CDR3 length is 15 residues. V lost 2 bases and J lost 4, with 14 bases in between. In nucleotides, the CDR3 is TGTGCCAGCAGTGAAACAGAACCTAAGGTAGAGACCCAGTACTTC. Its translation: CASSETEPKVETQYF.

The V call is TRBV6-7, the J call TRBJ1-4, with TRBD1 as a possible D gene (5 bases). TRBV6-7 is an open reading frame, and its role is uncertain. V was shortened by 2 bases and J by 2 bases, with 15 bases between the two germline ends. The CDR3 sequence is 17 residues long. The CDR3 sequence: CASSYRKGRSTNEKLFF. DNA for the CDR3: TGTGCCAGCAGTTACCGGAAGGGACGGAGTACTAATGAAAAACTGTTTTTT.

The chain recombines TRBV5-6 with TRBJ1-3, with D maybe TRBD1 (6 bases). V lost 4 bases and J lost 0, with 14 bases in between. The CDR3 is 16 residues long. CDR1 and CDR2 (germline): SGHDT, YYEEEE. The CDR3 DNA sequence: TGTGCCAGCAGCGAGGACAGACTGAACTCTGGAAACACCATATATTTT. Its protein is CASSEDRLNSGNTIYF.

CDR3 nucleotide sequence: TGCGCCAGCAGCCAAGCGATTGGGAACAGGAGGGATCAGCCCCAGCATTTT. It specifies CASSQAIGNRRDQPQHF. V is TRBV4-1 and J is TRBJ1-5, with D possibly TRBD1 on 5 matching bases. The CDR3 has 17 residues. The germline CDR1 and CDR2 sequences are MGHRA and YSYEKL. The V end was cut by 1 base, the J end by 5 bases, with 18 bases between.

The CDR3 DNA sequence: TGCGCCAGCAGCCAGACAGGGTACCCTCAGCCCCAGCATTTT. This codes for CASSQTGYPQPQHF. The chain couples TRBV4-1 to TRBJ1-5; 7 positions agree with TRBD1. V gave up 3 bases and J gave up 6 bases; unmatched junction bases: 5. Per the germline V gene, CDR1 is MGHRA and CDR2 is YSYEKL. This CDR3 has 14 amino acids.

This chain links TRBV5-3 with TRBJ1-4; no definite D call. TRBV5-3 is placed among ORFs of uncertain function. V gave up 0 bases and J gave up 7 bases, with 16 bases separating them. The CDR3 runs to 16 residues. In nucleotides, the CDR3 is TGTGCCAGAAGCTTGGTGCTCGGGCGGAGTTTTGAAAAACTGTTTTTT. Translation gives CARSLVLGRSFEKLFF.

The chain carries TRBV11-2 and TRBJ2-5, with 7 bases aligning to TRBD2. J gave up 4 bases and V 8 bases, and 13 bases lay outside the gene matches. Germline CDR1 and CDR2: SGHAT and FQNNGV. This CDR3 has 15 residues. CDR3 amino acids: CASSTRTRPGETQYF. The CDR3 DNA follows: TGTGCCAGCTCGACACGGACTAGACCGGGAGAGACCCAGTACTTC.